The 27 T cell receptor beta chains below were found in one sample sequenced in a study of blood T cell repertoires in COVID-19. Assay: immunoSEQ multiplex PCR; the TCRdb copy retains only in-frame clones and omits some. The data show about 300,000 clones, 75% to 90% seen once. The specimen sequenced was peripheral blood. These receptors were collected from a man aged 18 to 30 with active or convalescent COVID-19.

This clone was seen once. The chain couples TRBV7-6 to TRBJ2-1, with a tentative D call TRBD2 (7 bases). Germline V gene data show CDR1 as SGHVS and CDR2 as FNYEAQ. Trimming removed 0 bases from V and 5 bases from J, with 8 bases in between. The CDR3 has 14 residues. The CDR3 nucleotides read TGTGCCAGCAGCTTAGCCGGGGGGCACAATGAGCAGTTCTTC. Translation: CASSLAGGHNEQFF.

This chain connects TRBV14 to TRBJ2-7; TRBD2 agrees at 8 bases. Trimming cost V 0 bases and J 4 bases; bases outside gene matches: 5. The CDR3 has 15 residues. Germline CDR1 reads SGHDN; CDR2 reads FVKESK. In nucleotides, the CDR3 is TGTGCCAGCAGCCAAGACGGGAGGGCGACATACGAGCAGTACTTC. Translating it yields CASSQDGRATYEQYF. The whole variable domain, filled in from reference TRBV14 and TRBJ2-7, reads EAGVTQFPSHSVIEKGQTVTLRCDPISGHDNLYWYRRVMGKEIKFLLHFVKESKQDESGMPNNRFLAERTGGTYSTLKVQPAELEDSGVYFCASSQDGRATYEQYFGPGTRLTVT.

This chain links TRBV27 with TRBJ1-6, with D possibly TRBD1 on 5 matching bases. The CDR3 loop spans 12 amino acids. V was cut by 5 bases and J by 9 bases, with 8 bases left in between. Looked up from germline, CDR1 is MNHEY and CDR2 is SMNVEV (reference sequence). CDR3: CASSAGPSPLHF. The CDR3, as DNA: TGTGCCAGCAGTGCGGGACCTTCACCCCTCCACTTT.

The V gene is TRBV18, the J gene TRBJ2-2; 7 bases fit TRBD1. The CDR3 consists of 14 residues. CDR1 and CDR2 from the germline V gene are KGHSH and LQKENI. Trimming cost V 0 bases and J 5 bases; bases outside gene matches: 0. CDR3 amino acids: CASSPPTGTGELFF. The CDR3 region has the DNA TGTGCCAGCTCACCACCGACAGGGACCGGGGAGCTGTTTTTT.

CDR3 region: CASSLRGQENTGELFF. CDR3 nucleotides: TGTGCCAGCAGCTTGCGAGGTCAAGAGAACACCGGGGAGCTGTTTTTT. The chain joins TRBV5-6 to TRBJ2-2; D gene uncertain. V dropped 1 base and J dropped 1 base, with 11 bases sitting between them. The CDR3 has 16 amino acids. The germline V gene encodes CDR1 SGHDT and CDR2 YYEEEE.

J is TRBJ2-2 and V is TRBV24-1; TRBD2 might be the D (5 bases). The CDR3 is made up of 16 amino acids. The V end lost 7 bases, the J end lost 4 bases, and 18 bases lay between the germline ends. CDR1 is KGHDR and CDR2 is SFDVKD in the germline V gene. The CDR3 loop is CATSQRPGISTGELFF. The CDR3 region has the DNA TGTGCCACCAGCCAGCGGCCAGGCATAAGCACCGGGGAGCTGTTTTTT.

V is TRBV5-5 and J is TRBJ1-2, with D tentatively TRBD1 (6 bases). This CDR3 is 14 amino acids long. Trimming pared 2 bases from V and 4 bases from J, leaving 12 bases between. Germline V gene data show CDR1 as SGHKS and CDR2 as YYEKEE (reference sequence). The CDR3 is CASSLSPGAYGYTF. CDR3 bases: TGTGCCAGCAGCTTATCTCCAGGGGCCTATGGCTACACCTTC.

The sample holds one count of this clone. This sequence joins TRBV5-4 and TRBJ2-7, with 9 bases identical to TRBD1. The length of the CDR3 is 15 residues. The germline gives CDR1 SGHNT, CDR2 YYREEE (reference sequence). J gave up 5 bases and V 4 bases, and 10 bases lay outside the gene matches. The CDR3 DNA reads as TGTGCCAGCAGCCCAACACAGGGGGCGAGGGACGAGCAGTACTTC. Amino acids: CASSPTQGARDEQYF. The full variable domain, rest sourced from reference TRBV5-4 and TRBJ2-7, is ETGVTQSPTHLIKTRGQQVTLRCSSQSGHNTVSWYQQALGQGPQFIFQYYREEENGRGNFPPRFSGLQFPNYSSELNVNALELDDSALYLCASSPTQGARDEQYFGPGTRLTVT.

The chain uses TRBV11-2 and TRBJ2-3; the D is unclear. Looked up from germline, CDR1 is SGHAT and CDR2 is FQNNGV. V lost 5 bases to trimming and J lost 5 bases, with 14 bases between them. The CDR3 is made up of 14 amino acids. Here the CDR3 reads CASSPGSFRDTQYF. In DNA, the CDR3 is TGTGCCAGCAGCCCCGGTTCCTTCCGAGATACGCAGTATTTT.

This chain connects TRBV12-5 to TRBJ2-7, with a possible D match to TRBD1 (6 bases). The CDR3 contains 13 residues. Germline V lookup: CDR1 LGHNT, CDR2 FRNRAP. With 9 bases removed from V and 3 bases from J, the gap between germline ends came to 15 bases. CDR3 residues: CASQTGTSYEQYF. CDR3 nucleotide sequence: TGTGCTAGCCAAACCGGGACAAGCTACGAGCAGTACTTC.

This chain's CDR3 is CASSYSYRGENTEAFF. The DNA for the CDR3 is TGTGCCAGCAGTTACTCTTACAGGGGCGAGAACACTGAAGCTTTCTTT. The gene calls are TRBV6-5 and TRBJ1-1; 7 bases line up with TRBD1. The CDR3 has 16 residues. Trimming took 0 bases from V and 1 from J; bases not matched to a gene: 5. CDR1 and CDR2 from the germline V gene are MNHEY and SVGAGI.

This rearrangement joins TRBV19 to TRBJ2-3, with TRBD2 matching 8 bases. Per the germline V gene, CDR1 is LNHDA and CDR2 is SQIVND (reference sequence). The CDR3 is 15 residues long. Trimming removed 3 bases from V and 2 bases from J; junction bases left unmatched: 4. The CDR3: CASSIWTSPTDTQYF. The CDR3 nucleotides read TGTGCCAGTAGTATTTGGACTAGCCCCACAGATACGCAGTATTTT.

The genes are TRBV4-1 and TRBJ2-7, with TRBD1 matching 9 bases. This CDR3 comprises 15 residues. Germline CDR1 and CDR2: MGHRA and YSYEKL. After removal of 0 bases from V and 1 base from J, the junction contained 1 base not matched to a gene. The DNA of the CDR3 is TGCGCCAGCAGCCAAGAAGGACAGGGGTCCTACGAGCAGTACTTC. This translates into CASSQEGQGSYEQYF.

The rearrangement joins TRBV5-6 to TRBJ1-6; tentatively, D is TRBD1 (5 bases). The length of the CDR3 is 15 residues. Trimming left V 0 bases short and J 10 bases short, with 14 bases between. Germline assignment: CDR1 SGHDT and CDR2 YYEEEE. The chain's CDR3 is CASSLVRAGRSPLHF. CDR3 bases: TGTGCCAGCAGCTTGGTCAGGGCCGGAAGATCACCCCTCCACTTT.

The chain joins TRBV11-2 to TRBJ2-1; a possible D gene is TRBD2 (7 bases). Trimming removed 5 bases at V and 4 bases at J, with 21 bases between. Germline V lookup: CDR1 SGHAT, CDR2 FQNNGV. The CDR3 sequence is 17 residues long. The CDR3 region has the DNA TGTGCCAGCAGCGCCCTCTCGGGGGGCCCCCCATACAATGAGCAGTTCTTC. Protein sequence: CASSALSGGPPYNEQFF.

The chain links TRBV2 to TRBJ2-3; 7 bases line up with TRBD2. CDR3 length equals 15 residues. CDR1 SNHLY and CDR2 FYNNEI come from the germline V gene. The V segment lost 4 bases and the J segment 5 bases; nucleotides outside the gene matches: 9. In nucleotides, the CDR3 is TGTGCCAGCAGTGGGGGGGTTAGCGGGCTAGATACGCAGTATTTT. Its protein is CASSGGVSGLDTQYF.

The chain employs TRBV7-3 and TRBJ2-2; D remains unclear. CDR1 and CDR2 (germline): SGHTA, FQGTGA. V shed 2 bases and J shed 6 bases, with 16 bases lying between them. The CDR3 is made up of 16 amino acids. CDR3 sequence reads: CASSLSFRLSPGELFF. CDR3 sequence (DNA): TGTGCCAGCAGCTTATCGTTTCGACTTAGCCCCGGGGAGCTGTTTTTT.

This chain connects TRBV18 to TRBJ2-7; 8 bases are a match to TRBD1. The CDR3 runs 15 residues. The trim removed 3 bases at V and 4 bases at J, leaving 8 bases unmatched. The germline V gene encodes CDR1 KGHSH and CDR2 LQKENI. CDR3 loop: CASSPFGQGAYEQYF. CDR3 bases: TGTGCCAGCTCACCGTTCGGTCAGGGGGCGTACGAGCAGTACTTC.

A few counts support this clone. The gene calls are TRBV15 and TRBJ2-1; 9 positions match TRBD1. V was clipped by 6 bases and J by 5 bases; unmatched bases: 5. The germline V gene has CDR1 LNHNV and CDR2 YYDKDF (reference sequence). The length of the CDR3 is 14 residues. The CDR3 DNA sequence: TGTGCCACCAGAGGGACAGGGTCCGACAATGAGCAGTTCTTC. Its protein is CATRGTGSDNEQFF.

The chain has TRBV7-6 and TRBJ2-7; TRBD1 agrees at 10 bases. The V and J ends lost 1 base and 2 bases, in that order; junction bases with no gene match: 8. CDR3 size: 17 residues. The germline V gene encodes CDR1 SGHVS and CDR2 FNYEAQ. The CDR3 DNA sequence: TGTGCCAGCAGCTTAGACTCCGGGACAGGGGATCCCTACGAGCAGTACTTC. Its protein product is CASSLDSGTGDPYEQYF.

The chain recombines TRBV19 with TRBJ1-5; D remains ambiguous. V gave up 2 bases and J gave up 5 bases, with 10 bases separating them. Germline V CDR1 and CDR2: LNHDA, SQIVND (reference sequence). CDR3 length: 14 residues. CDR3 in DNA: TGTGCCAGTAGTATATCCCGAAAGCATCAGCCCCAGCATTTT. Translated, it gives CASSISRKHQPQHF.

The chain combines TRBV6-5 with TRBJ1-5; 12 nucleotides line up with TRBD1. This CDR3 has 14 amino acids. Germline-derived CDR1 and CDR2 are MNHEY and SVGAGI. V was clipped by 4 bases and J by 6 bases; unmatched bases: 1. The CDR3: CASSWDRGLQPQHF. CDR3 coding DNA: TGTGCCAGCAGTTGGGACAGGGGGCTTCAGCCCCAGCATTTT.

The rearrangement joins TRBV19 to TRBJ2-1; no clear D gene. Germline CDR1 and CDR2: LNHDA and SQIVND (reference sequence). V was clipped by 0 bases and J by 9 bases, with 12 bases between them. The CDR3 is 14 residues long. The CDR3: CASSIDPGRPEQFF. The CDR3 DNA reads as TGTGCCAGTAGTATAGACCCAGGCCGACCTGAGCAGTTCTTC.

This clone came up a few times. The chain employs TRBV4-1 and TRBJ1-2; no firm D call. Trimming removed 1 base from V and 2 bases from J, with 11 bases in between. CDR3 length: 15 residues. Per the germline V gene, CDR1 is MGHRA and CDR2 is YSYEKL. The CDR3 region has the DNA TGCGCCAGCAGCCAAGGATCCGCAGGAAACTATGGCTACACCTTC. This translates into CASSQGSAGNYGYTF.

The V call is TRBV7-7, the J call TRBJ2-1; perhaps TRBD1 as D (5 bases). Germline lookup yields CDR1 SSHAT and CDR2 FNYEAQ (reference sequence). The V gene lost 5 bases and the J gene lost 4 bases, with 15 bases spanning the gap. CDR3 length: 15 residues. The DNA for the CDR3 is TGTGCCAGCAGCCCTAGTGCAGGGCCATACAATGAGCAGTTCTTC. Translating it yields CASSPSAGPYNEQFF.

This clone was seen only once. The chain links TRBV2 to TRBJ1-5, with 7 positions matching TRBD1. The CDR3 has 15 amino acids. With 6 bases clipped from V and 2 bases from J, the junction kept 7 bases outside the gene matches. CDR1 is SNHLY and CDR2 is FYNNEI in the germline V gene. As DNA, the CDR3 is TGTGCCAGCAGGCCGGACAGGACGGGCAATCAGCCCCAGCATTTT. Protein: CASRPDRTGNQPQHF.

The V and J genes are TRBV7-9 and TRBJ1-1, with TRBD1 as a possible D gene (5 bases). The CDR3 spans 14 residues. CDR1 and CDR2 (germline): SEHNR, FQNEAQ (reference sequence). V was cut by 5 bases and J by 1 base, with 11 bases left in between. DNA of the CDR3: TGTGCCAGCAGCCTTGGGGCAGAGAACACTGAAGCTTTCTTT. Translated, it gives CASSLGAENTEAFF.